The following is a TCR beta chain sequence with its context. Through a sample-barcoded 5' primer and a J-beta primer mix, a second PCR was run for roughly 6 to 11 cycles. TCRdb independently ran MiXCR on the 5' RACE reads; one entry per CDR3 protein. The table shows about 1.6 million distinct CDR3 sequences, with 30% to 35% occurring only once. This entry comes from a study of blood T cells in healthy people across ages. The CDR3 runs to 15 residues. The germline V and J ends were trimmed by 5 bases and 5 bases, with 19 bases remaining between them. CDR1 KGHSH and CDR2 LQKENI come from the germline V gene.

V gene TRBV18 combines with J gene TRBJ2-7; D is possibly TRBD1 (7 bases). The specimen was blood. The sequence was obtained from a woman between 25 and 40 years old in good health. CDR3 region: CASSRQGGQRDEQYF. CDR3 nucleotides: TGTGCCAGCTCAAGACAGGGAGGTCAGCGCGACGAGCAGTACTTC.